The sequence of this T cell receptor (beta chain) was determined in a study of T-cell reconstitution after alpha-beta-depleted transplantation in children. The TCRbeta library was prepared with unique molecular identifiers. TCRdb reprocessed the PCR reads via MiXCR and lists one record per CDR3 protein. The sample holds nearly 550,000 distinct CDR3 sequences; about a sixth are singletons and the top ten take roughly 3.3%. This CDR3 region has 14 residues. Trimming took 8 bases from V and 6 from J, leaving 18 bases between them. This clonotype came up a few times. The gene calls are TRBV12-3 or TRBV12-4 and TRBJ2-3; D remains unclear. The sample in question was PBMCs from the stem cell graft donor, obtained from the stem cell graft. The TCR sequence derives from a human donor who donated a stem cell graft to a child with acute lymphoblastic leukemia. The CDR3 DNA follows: TGTGCCAGCTTTCGACACCCCCTGAGTGATACGCAGTATTTT. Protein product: CASFRHPLSDTQYF.